The 25 T cell receptor delta chains given below trace back to one sample, sequenced in a study of gamma-delta T cells after stem cell transplantation. TCRdb called clones anew from the RT-PCR reads with CATT. The data hold about 1,300 delta-chain clones, with 25% to 30% observed a single time. Sequenced sample: gamma-delta T cells. Source of these receptors: a human donor. It is not recorded whose cells these are; they may come from a transplant donor.

This clone is medium-sized by share. J is TRDJ1 and V is TRDV1; 9 nucleotides match TRDD3. Germline CDR1 reads TSWWSYY; CDR2 reads QGS. The CDR3 consists of 20 residues. Trimming took 3 bases from V and 1 from J; bases not matched to a gene: 18. CDR3 loop: CALGDVTPSGDTRSTDKLIF. CDR3 in DNA: TGTGCTCTTGGGGACGTAACCCCCTCTGGGGATACGCGGAGCACCGATAAACTCATCTTT.

As concerns this clone: This clone may be a read error of a much larger clone one base away. The same CDR3 is also encoded by other DNA sequences in this sample. This rearrangement joins TRDV1 to TRDJ1, with D possibly TRDD1 on 6 matching bases. The germline gives CDR1 TSWWSYY, CDR2 QGS. The CDR3 sequence is 20 residues long. The CDR3 nucleotides are TGTGCTCTTGGGGTTCTGCGGGGTGGGGAAATAATGAGGTACACCGATAAACTCATCTTC. Translation gives CALGVLRGGEIMRYTDKLIF.

This clone counts as medium-sized. The CDR3: CACDTLGDTLYTDKLIF. The CDR3 DNA follows: TGTGCCTGTGACACTCTGGGGGATACCCTGTACACCGATAAACTCATCTTT. The genes are TRDV2 and TRDJ1; 11 bases align to TRDD3. With V trimmed by 1 base and J by 0 bases, 6 bases remained unmatched. This CDR3 comprises 17 residues. Germline CDR1 reads GEAIGNYY; CDR2 reads EKD.

This clone was seen a handful of times. Translating this DNA gives a protein that differs at residue 14 from the TCRdb one, which belongs to a much larger clone; a read error is likely, and the protein shown is this translation. The V call is TRDV1, the J call TRDJ1; D tentatively reads TRDD2 or TRDD3 (6 bases each). This CDR3 region has 22 residues. The germline V gene has CDR1 TSWWSYY and CDR2 QGS. The V gene lost 2 bases and the J gene lost 5 bases, with 36 bases spanning the gap. In DNA, the CDR3 is TGTGCTCTTGGGGAAAGTCCTTCCCCCCGTCGGTGGGGGGTACCCCGCGGGGATAAACTCATCTTT. It specifies CALGESPSPRRWGVPRGDKLIF.

As regards this clone: Given a much more abundant clone one base away, this may be a read error. The chain combines TRDV2 with TRDJ1; 8 bases agree with TRDD3. Per the germline V gene, CDR1 is GEAIGNYY and CDR2 is EKD. V trimming: 3 bases; J trimming: 3 bases; junction bases outside the gene matches: 14. There are 17 residues in the CDR3. CDR3 nucleotides: TGTGCCTGTGACGGGATTTCTGGGGGACTGTACGCCGATAAACTCATCTTT. Protein product: CACDGISGGLYADKLIF.

The chain combines TRDV2 with TRDJ1; 11 nucleotides line up with TRDD3. J lost 1 base, V lost 3 bases, and 6 bases had no gene match. Germline V CDR1 and CDR2: GEAIGNYY, EKD. CDR3 size: 16 residues. CDR3 loop: CACDPLLGDITDKLIF. In DNA form, the CDR3 reads TGTGCCTGTGACCCCTTACTGGGGGATATCACCGATAAACTCATCTTT.

In regard to this clone: A far bigger clonotype differs at one base, so this is likely a read error. The chain employs TRDV1 and TRDJ1, with 11 positions matching TRDD3. The CDR3 extends over 17 amino acids. After removal of 6 bases from V and 9 bases from J, the junction contained 18 bases not matched to a gene. Germline lookup yields CDR1 TSWWSYY and CDR2 QGS. The chain's CDR3 is CALGPTDGWGIQGELIF. For the CDR3, the DNA is TGTGCTCTTGGACCTACGGATGGCTGGGGGATACAGGGGGAACTCATCTTT.

Details on this clone: This likely came from a read error, as a far larger clone is one base away. This sample also contains other DNA sequences that code for the same CDR3. This chain connects TRDV2 to TRDJ3; unclear D gene. CDR1 and CDR2 (germline): GEAIGNYY, EKD. With 0 bases removed from V and 0 bases from J, the gap between germline ends came to 23 bases. This CDR3 comprises 22 residues. CDR3 nucleotides: TGTGCCTGTGACACCGCCGAGTCCCTTAGCGCCGCAGGCTCCTGGGACACCCGACAGATGTTTTTC. Translating gives CACDTAESLSAAGSWDTRQMFF.

Of note for this clone: TCRdb's entry gives the protein of a much larger clone, which mismatches this DNA's translation at residue 11, likely from a read error; the protein reported here is translated from the DNA. This chain connects TRDV2 to TRDJ1, with 7 bases lining up with TRDD3. J lost 3 bases, V lost 1 base, and 10 bases had no gene match. The CDR3 has 16 residues. Germline V gives CDR1 GEAIGNYY, CDR2 EKD. The CDR3 reads CACDTLSGIEPDKLIF. The CDR3 DNA reads TGTGCCTGTGACACTTTATCGGGGATAGAGCCCGATAAACTCATCTTT.

This clone is categorized as medium-sized (0.01 to 0.1%). The J gene is TRDJ3, the V gene TRDV2, with 10 nucleotides matching TRDD3. The CDR3 is 22 amino acids. The V segment lost 0 bases and the J segment 0 bases; nucleotides outside the gene matches: 13. In germline, CDR1 is GEAIGNYY, CDR2 EKD. The CDR3 region is CACDTVLGDKGEISWDTRQMFF. Written as DNA, the CDR3 is TGTGCCTGTGACACCGTGCTGGGGGATAAAGGGGAAATCTCCTGGGACACCCGACAGATGTTTTTC.

Comments on this clone: This likely traces to a read error, being one base from a far larger clone. The chain employs TRDV2 and TRDJ1, with a weak D call TRDD3 (6 bases). Per the germline V gene, CDR1 is GEAIGNYY and CDR2 is EKD. The CDR3 is 16 residues long. Trimming stripped 2 bases from V and 0 bases from J, with 15 bases between. The CDR3 sequence is CACDRVGAWNTDKLIF. The CDR3, as DNA: TGTGCCTGTGACAGGGTGGGGGCTTGGAACACCGATAAACTCATCTTT.

By sample fraction, this clone is medium-sized. The chain uses TRDV1 and TRDJ1; possible D gene TRDD3, 7 bases. This CDR3 spans 19 amino acids. The germline V gene has CDR1 TSWWSYY and CDR2 QGS. V dropped 2 bases and J dropped 0 bases, with 22 bases sitting between them. CDR3 nucleotide sequence: TGTGCTCTTGGGGAAACCCAAATAGGATACGGGGGGGACACCGATAAACTCATCTTT. Amino acids: CALGETQIGYGGDTDKLIF.

The chain is built from TRDV2 and TRDJ1; 9 bases are shared with TRDD3. The germline gives CDR1 GEAIGNYY, CDR2 EKD. V was clipped by 5 bases and J by 6 bases; unmatched bases: 6. The CDR3 sequence is 13 residues long. CDR3 amino acids: CACVVLGDNKLIF. The CDR3 DNA follows: TGTGCCTGTGTCGTACTGGGGGACAATAAACTCATCTTT.

This clone is large (0.1 to 1%). The chain has TRDV2 and TRDJ1; 10 bases are a match to TRDD3. Germline CDR1 and CDR2: GEAIGNYY and EKD. Trimming took 3 bases from V and 0 from J; bases not matched to a gene: 18. This CDR3 contains 20 residues. CDR3 coding DNA: TGTGCCTGTGACCACGTACTGGGGGATCCACCGACCCCATACACCGATAAACTCATCTTT. It is translated as CACDHVLGDPPTPYTDKLIF.

A few counts support this clone. TCRdb assigns this DNA the protein of a much larger clone, which departs from its translation at residue 3; this likely reflects a read error, and the protein shown comes from translating the DNA. The chain uses TRDV2 and TRDJ1; 8 nucleotides match TRDD3. CDR1 is GEAIGNYY, CDR2 EKD, per germline. This CDR3 has 18 amino acids. DNA for the CDR3: TGTGCCCGTGACACGGGAATCTGGGGGACAACAGGTTCCGATAAACTCATCTTT. This translates into CARDTGIWGTTGSDKLIF.

By proportion, this clone is large. This chain joins TRDV2 and TRDJ1, with D possibly TRDD3 on 6 matching bases. The germline gives CDR1 GEAIGNYY, CDR2 EKD. The V end lost 8 bases, the J end lost 0 bases, and 33 bases lay between the germline ends. CDR3 length: 20 amino acids. In DNA, the CDR3 is TGTGCCTCTAAAAAGATGGGGATCGGGGGACAACATGAGTACACCGATAAACTCATCTTT. Amino acid sequence: CASKKMGIGGQHEYTDKLIF.

This clone rates as medium-sized (0.01 to 0.1%). The chain joins TRDV2 to TRDJ1; tentative D call: TRDD3 (5 bases). Germline V gene lookup returns CDR1 GEAIGNYY and CDR2 EKD. V lost 0 bases and J 5 bases, leaving 15 bases between the germline ends. This CDR3 spans 15 amino acids. CDR3 sequence reads: CACDTMGTPEDKLIF. For the CDR3, the DNA is TGTGCCTGTGACACCATGGGGACCCCGGAGGATAAACTCATCTTT.

Relative to its sample, this clone is medium-sized (0.01 to 0.1%). The rearrangement uses TRDV2 and TRDJ1; 8 nucleotides line up with TRDD3. The V segment lost 0 bases and the J segment 2 bases; nucleotides outside the gene matches: 10. The CDR3 extends over 17 amino acids. Germline values: CDR1 GEAIGNYY, CDR2 EKD. As DNA, the CDR3 is TGTGCCTGTGACACCGTTGGGATACGGAGCGATACCGATAAACTCATCTTT. Translation: CACDTVGIRSDTDKLIF.

This clone is termed medium-sized. The likely explanation is a read error, given a far larger clone one base away. The V and J genes are TRDV2 and TRDJ1; 8 nucleotides line up with TRDD3. Per the germline V gene, CDR1 is GEAIGNYY and CDR2 is EKD. The CDR3 is 20 residues long. The CDR3 DNA sequence: TGTGCCTGTGACACCGTGCCCGGTTTGGGGGATTCATCTTACACCGGTAAACTCATCTTT. Translated, it gives CACDTVPGLGDSSYTGKLIF.

This clone was detected a few times. This likely came from a read error, as a far larger clone is one base away. The chain employs TRDV2 and TRDJ3; 7 nucleotides agree with TRDD3. The V gene's germline CDR1 is GEAIGNYY and CDR2 EKD. The length of the CDR3 is 16 residues. CDR3 coding DNA: TGTGCCTGTGGCACCGTGGGGATAGGCCCATCCCGACAGATGTTTTTC. As protein: CACGTVGIGPSRQMFF.

This clone was picked up a small number of times. The CDR3 sequence: CALGELDVASSRTGGYPHTDKLIF. For the CDR3, the DNA is TGTGCTCTTGGGGAACTAGACGTAGCCTCATCCCGTACTGGGGGATACCCTCACACCGATAAACTCATCTTT. The chain carries TRDV1 and TRDJ1, with 12 bases that match TRDD3. The germline V gene has CDR1 TSWWSYY and CDR2 QGS. The CDR3 has 24 residues. V lost 0 bases, J lost 0 bases, and 23 bases stayed unmatched.

This clone is a singleton in its sample. This likely stems from a read error, as it lies one base from a far larger clone. Distinct nucleotide sequences in the sample also encode this CDR3. This chain uses TRDV2 with TRDJ1; D call uncertain. The V gene's germline CDR1 is GEAIGNYY and CDR2 EKD. The CDR3 extends over 15 amino acids. Trimming cost V 0 bases and J 0 bases, with 10 bases left between them. In nucleotides, the CDR3 is TGTGCCTGTGACACCGGACTGCCGTACACCGATAAACTCATCTTT. This gives the protein CACDTGLPYTDKLIF.

This clone was observed a single time. Only one base separates this from a far larger clonotype, so it likely reflects a read error. Distinct nucleotide sequences in the sample also encode this CDR3. The gene calls are TRDV2 and TRDJ1; D is uncertain. The CDR3 sequence is 13 residues long. Germline V gene sequence: CDR1 GEAIGNYY, CDR2 EKD. V dropped 7 bases and J dropped 2 bases, with 13 bases sitting between them. The CDR3 is CACDGLRTDKLIF. The DNA of the CDR3 is TGTGCCTGCGACGGATTACGGACCGATAAACTCATCTTT.

On this clone: This sequence is one base from a far larger clone and is likely a read error. The same CDR3 also results from other DNA sequences found in this sample. The V gene is TRDV1, the J gene TRDJ1; 10 positions agree with TRDD3. This CDR3 contains 16 residues. Germline assignment: CDR1 TSWWSYY and CDR2 QGS. CDR3 sequence reads: CALGEVLLGDTDKLIF. CDR3 DNA sequence: TGCGCTCTTGGGGAGGTCCTACTGGGGGATACCGATAAACTCATCTTT.

By proportion, this clone is medium-sized. V and J are TRDV3 and TRDJ1; no clear D. Germline loops: CDR1 TVYSNPD, CDR2 GDNSRS (reference sequence). Trimming left V 3 bases short and J 5 bases short, with 16 bases between. The CDR3 is 13 amino acids. This CDR3 is CAFRINPGDKLIF. The CDR3 coding sequence is TGTGCCTTCCGCATAAATCCGGGAGATAAACTCATCTTT. The entire variable domain, with the rest obtained from reference TRDV3 and TRDJ1, is as follows: CDKVTQSSPDQTVASGSEVVLLCTYDTVYSNPDLFWYRIRPDYSFQFVFYGDNSRSEGADFTQGRFSVKHILTQKAFHLVISPVRTEDSATYYCAFRINPGDKLIFGKGTRVTVEP.